Following are 31 T cell receptor beta chains from one sample sequenced in a study of cytomegalovirus exposure and HLA in healthy donors. The PCR made use of 60 Vbeta and 13 Jbeta primers. Method: immunoSEQ multiplex PCR; TCRdb's copy keeps in-frame clones and lacks some. The sample lists roughly 97,000 clones, 75% to 80% occurring once. The sequencing sample was made of PBMCs. The receptors stem from a man in his fifties or sixties in good health and CMV-seropositive.

This clone was seen a single time. The J gene is TRBJ2-7, the V gene TRBV29-1, with D perhaps matching TRBD2 (6 bases). Looked up from germline, CDR1 is SQVTM and CDR2 is ANQGSEA. The CDR3 has 13 amino acids. Between the trimmed V and J ends, which lost 8 bases and 0 bases, there was a span of 14 bases. This CDR3 is CSIRDSSSYEQYF. DNA for the CDR3: TGCAGCATTCGGGACTCGAGCTCCTACGAGCAGTACTTC.

The CDR3, as DNA: TGTGCCAGCAGCCGCGGGGTTGAGAAAGAGACCCAGTACTTC. Translated, it gives CASSRGVEKETQYF. The chain uses TRBV4-2 and TRBJ2-5; D is possibly TRBD2 (6 bases). Germline V lookup: CDR1 LGHNA, CDR2 YNFKEQ. The CDR3 is 14 amino acids. V lost 4 bases to trimming and J lost 3 bases, with 12 bases between them.

The chain combines TRBV11-2 with TRBJ2-7; 10 positions agree with TRBD1. V shed 3 bases, J shed 4 bases, and the junction held 9 bases outside the gene matches. The length of the CDR3 is 16 residues. Germline lookup yields CDR1 SGHAT and CDR2 FQNNGV. CDR3 region: CASSLLGQGKRYEQYF. The CDR3 coding sequence is TGTGCCAGCAGCTTGCTGGGACAGGGGAAGCGTTACGAGCAGTACTTC. Combining the CDR3 with reference TRBV11-2 and TRBJ2-7 gives the whole variable domain EAGVAQSPRYKIIEKRQSVAFWCNPISGHATLYWYQQILGQGPKLLIQFQNNGVVDDSQLPKDRFSAERLKGVDSTLKIQPAKLEDSAVYLCASSLLGQGKRYEQYFGPGTRLTVT.

The V and J genes are TRBV4-3 and TRBJ2-7; D remains unclear. Trimming took 1 base from V and 4 from J, leaving 14 bases between them. Germline-derived CDR1 and CDR2 are LGHNA and YSLEER. The CDR3 is 15 residues long. The CDR3: CASSQGHLSRYEQYF. The CDR3, as DNA: TGCGCCAGCAGCCAAGGGCATTTGTCGCGGTACGAGCAGTACTTC.

As DNA, the CDR3 is TGTGCCAGCAGCTTACAAGGGACAGTGAACACCGGGGAGCTGTTTTTT. It specifies CASSLQGTVNTGELFF. This chain uses TRBV11-2 with TRBJ2-2, with TRBD1 matching 7 bases. Germline trimming cut 2 bases from V and 1 base from J; bases unmatched to any gene: 4. CDR3 size: 16 residues. Per the germline V gene, CDR1 is SGHAT and CDR2 is FQNNGV.

The chain has TRBV6-5 and TRBJ2-7, with 10 bases matching TRBD1. CDR3 length: 15 residues. CDR1 and CDR2 (germline): MNHEY, SVGAGI. The V gene end was trimmed by 8 bases and the J gene end by 0 bases; junction bases not matched to a gene: 7. CDR3 in DNA: TGTGCCAGCGGGCTGGACAGGGGGGCCTCCTACGAGCAGTACTTC. Its protein is CASGLDRGASYEQYF.

This clone was observed a handful of times. The chain employs TRBV5-5 and TRBJ1-5; D is undetermined. Germline V gene lookup returns CDR1 SGHKS and CDR2 YYEKEE (reference sequence). This CDR3 is 15 amino acids long. The V end lost 1 base, the J end lost 5 bases, and 13 bases lay between the germline ends. The CDR3 coding sequence is TGTGCCAGCAGCTTGTCTCCCAGTGCGGATCAGCCCCAGCATTTT. It yields the protein CASSLSPSADQPQHF.

The chain joins TRBV7-9 to TRBJ1-4; the D is unclear. This CDR3 has 12 residues. V gave up 5 bases and J gave up 5 bases, with 6 bases separating them. Germline CDR1 and CDR2: SEHNR and FQNEAQ (reference sequence). The CDR3 is CASSVRNEKLFF. The CDR3 DNA reads as TGTGCCAGCAGCGTGAGAAATGAAAAACTGTTTTTT.

J is TRBJ2-5 and V is TRBV2, with a tentative D call TRBD1 (8 bases). The closer fit of TRBJ2-7 to the DNA end suggests the J call may be wrong. This CDR3 has 14 residues. Germline V gives CDR1 SNHLY, CDR2 FYNNEI. CDR3 DNA sequence: TGTGCCAGCAGTTCACAGGGGGGGGGTTACGAGCAGTACTTC. Translating gives CASSSQGGGYEQYF.

This chain joins TRBV5-5 and TRBJ2-5, with 11 nucleotides matching TRBD2. This CDR3 region has 16 residues. V dropped 3 bases and J dropped 2; count of bases not matched to a gene: 6. CDR1 and CDR2 from the germline V gene are SGHKS and YYEKEE (reference sequence). This CDR3 reads CASSSQLAGVQETQYF. The CDR3 nucleotides read TGTGCCAGCAGCTCCCAACTAGCGGGGGTTCAAGAGACCCAGTACTTC.

The chain carries TRBV11-2 and TRBJ2-5, with 9 bases identical to TRBD2. V shed 3 bases, J shed 4 bases, and the junction held 6 bases outside the gene matches. This CDR3 comprises 15 residues. The germline V gene encodes CDR1 SGHAT and CDR2 FQNNGV. The CDR3 loop is CASSFGGGAGETQYF. Written as DNA, the CDR3 is TGTGCCAGCAGCTTCGGCGGGGGGGCCGGAGAGACCCAGTACTTC.

The V and J genes are TRBV19 and TRBJ2-7; D possibly corresponds to TRBD1 (6 bases). CDR3 length: 15 amino acids. Germline V lookup: CDR1 LNHDA, CDR2 SQIVND (reference sequence). Trimming cost V 5 bases and J 5 bases, with 19 bases left between them. DNA of the CDR3: TGTGCCAGTAGTTCGGCGTCGGACAGTAGTAACGAGCAGTACTTC. It codes for CASSSASDSSNEQYF.

This clone appeared once. This chain joins TRBV6-1 and TRBJ1-5; no definite D call. CDR3 length equals 13 residues. V was trimmed by 6 bases and J by 5 bases, leaving 11 bases between them. Germline assignment: CDR1 MNHNS and CDR2 SASEGT. CDR3 sequence: CASRKGGYQPQHF. The CDR3 coding sequence is TGTGCCAGCAGAAAAGGAGGGTATCAGCCCCAGCATTTT.

V usage is TRBV21-1 and J usage is TRBJ1-5; TRBD1, the table's D call, lacks a check against the DNA. TRBV21-1 is a recognized pseudogene. The CDR3 sequence is 14 residues long. In DNA, the CDR3 is TGTGCCAGCAGCAAAGGGCAGGGGGTAGAGCCCCAGCATTTT. Its protein is CASSKGQGVEPQHF.

CDR3 loop: CASSGGQPNSRGYTF. CDR3 DNA: TGTGCCAGCAGCGGCGGACAGCCTAACTCAAGGGGCTACACCTTC. The V gene is TRBV7-8, the J gene TRBJ1-2; D might be TRBD1 (6 bases). Germline V lookup: CDR1 SGHVS, CDR2 FQNEAQ. The CDR3 spans 15 residues. The germline V and J ends were trimmed by 5 bases and 8 bases, with 21 bases remaining between them.

V usage is TRBV2 and J usage is TRBJ1-1; TRBD1 matches 7 bases. Germline V gene lookup returns CDR1 SNHLY and CDR2 FYNNEI. After removal of 1 base from V and 5 bases from J, the junction contained 7 bases not matched to a gene. The CDR3 sequence is 15 residues long. This chain's CDR3 is CASSEVRGRRTEAFF. Here the CDR3 DNA reads TGTGCCAGCAGTGAAGTAAGGGGGCGGCGAACTGAAGCTTTCTTT.

J is TRBJ2-7 and V is TRBV11-2; no clear D gene. CDR3 size: 12 residues. The V and J ends lost 3 bases and 3 bases respectively, with 6 bases between them. The germline V gene has CDR1 SGHAT and CDR2 FQNNGV. CDR3 sequence reads: CASSFSGYEQYF. The DNA for the CDR3 is TGTGCCAGCAGCTTTTCCGGCTACGAGCAGTACTTC.

This chain links TRBV10-1 with TRBJ2-4, with TRBD2 as a possible D gene (5 bases). This CDR3 is built from 15 residues. V lost 6 bases and J 0 bases, leaving 12 bases between the germline ends. Germline assignment: CDR1 WNHNN and CDR2 SYGVQD (reference sequence). CDR3 bases: TGCGCCAGCAGCGGGGAACACCTAGCCAAAAACATTCAGTACTTC. It yields the protein CASSGEHLAKNIQYF.

The chain is built from TRBV11-1 and TRBJ2-3; D may be TRBD2 (6 bases). Trimming removed 5 bases from V and 10 bases from J, with 19 bases in between. Germline V gene sequence: CDR1 SGHAT, CDR2 FQDESV (reference sequence). This CDR3 comprises 14 residues. DNA for the CDR3: TGTGCCAGCAGCCCTCCCCCGGCTAGCGAGGCGCAGTATTTT. Protein product: CASSPPPASEAQYF.

V is TRBV28 and J is TRBJ2-3; 9 positions match TRBD2. Germline V CDR1 and CDR2: MDHEN, SYDVKM. There are 14 residues in the CDR3. In DNA form, the CDR3 reads TGTGCGGGGAGCGGGGGGACGCACACAGATACGCAGTATTTT. It translates to CAGSGGTHTDTQYF.

This chain links TRBV6-1 with TRBJ2-5; D is perhaps TRBD1 (6 bases). The CDR3 spans 13 residues. CDR1 and CDR2 from the germline V gene are MNHNS and SASEGT. V shed 4 bases and J shed 2 bases, with 8 bases lying between them. The CDR3 is CASSGTDQETQYF. DNA of the CDR3: TGTGCCAGCAGTGGGACAGATCAAGAGACCCAGTACTTC.

This clone was observed a few times. The chain links TRBV10-3 to TRBJ1-5; 7 bases are a match to TRBD1. CDR3 size: 14 residues. V gave up 3 bases and J gave up 5 bases; unmatched junction bases: 4. Germline-derived CDR1 and CDR2 are ENHRY and SYGVKD. The CDR3, as DNA: TGTGCCATCAGTGAAGGAACAGGGGATCAGCCCCAGCATTTT. This gives the protein CAISEGTGDQPQHF.

The gene calls are TRBV5-6 and TRBJ1-4; 9 nucleotides align to TRBD1. From germline, CDR1 is SGHDT and CDR2 YYEEEE. After removal of 2 bases from V and 4 bases from J, the junction contained 9 bases not matched to a gene. This CDR3 has 17 amino acids. CDR3 coding DNA: TGTGCCAGCAGCTTCGGGACAGGGAGAGCCCTTAATGAAAAACTGTTTTTT. It is translated as CASSFGTGRALNEKLFF.

The rearrangement uses TRBV7-8 and TRBJ1-1; D may be TRBD1 (6 bases). Germline V gives CDR1 SGHVS, CDR2 FQNEAQ. V lost 6 bases to trimming and J lost 1 base, with 18 bases between them. The CDR3 extends over 16 amino acids. DNA of the CDR3: TGTGCCAGCAGACCATTCCTCCAGGGGACGAACACTGAAGCTTTCTTT. It specifies CASRPFLQGTNTEAFF.

This clone came up once. This chain uses TRBV5-1 with TRBJ2-2, with D unresolved. The CDR3 has 14 residues. The germline V gene has CDR1 SGHRS and CDR2 YFSETQ. Trimming left V 1 base short and J 8 bases short, with 12 bases between. The CDR3 nucleotides are TGCGCCAGCAGCTTGTTGGCTAGAACGGGGGAGCTGTTTTTT. It translates to CASSLLARTGELFF.

The V and J genes are TRBV19 and TRBJ2-7, with 9 bases lining up with TRBD1. The CDR3 contains 15 residues. Germline-derived CDR1 and CDR2 are LNHDA and SQIVND (reference sequence). The ends lost 5 bases at V and 1 base at J; junction bases unmatched: 6. Here the CDR3 DNA reads TGTGCCAGTAGTTTGGGACAGGGAATGTCCTACGAGCAGTACTTC. Translated, it gives CASSLGQGMSYEQYF. Using reference TRBV19 and TRBJ2-7 for the parts outside the CDR3, the full variable domain is DGGITQSPKYLFRKEGQNVTLSCEQNLNHDAMYWYRQDPGQGLRLIYYSQIVNDFQKGDIAEGYSVSREKKESFPLTVTSAQKNPTAFYLCASSLGQGMSYEQYFGPGTRLTVT.

Remarks on this clone: One junction end disagrees with the germline gene, perhaps due to a read error. The chain is built from TRBV9 and TRBJ2-3; TRBD1 agrees at 7 bases. The CDR3 is 14 residues long. Germline values: CDR1 SGDLS, CDR2 YYNGEE. CDR3 sequence reads: CASSVAGTDTQLHF. The CDR3 nucleotides are TGTGCCAGCAGCGTAGCGGGGACAGATACGCAACTCCATTTT.

V gene TRBV10-2 combines with J gene TRBJ2-1; 11 bases are a match to TRBD2. Germline lookup yields CDR1 WSHSY and CDR2 SAAADI. This CDR3 region has 19 residues. V lost 1 base, J lost 0 bases, and 8 bases stayed unmatched. The CDR3, as DNA: TGCGCCAGCAGTGAGTGGTTACTAGCGGGGGCCGTCTCCTACAATGAGCAGTTCTTC. It specifies CASSEWLLAGAVSYNEQFF.

The chain combines TRBV15 with TRBJ2-4, with 7 bases lining up with TRBD1. The CDR3 loop spans 16 amino acids. After removal of 1 base from V and 4 bases from J, the junction contained 7 bases not matched to a gene. CDR1 is LNHNV and CDR2 is YYDKDF in the germline V gene (reference sequence). CDR3 sequence: CATSRARDSSKNIQYF. The CDR3, as DNA: TGTGCCACCAGCAGAGCACGGGACAGCTCAAAAAACATTCAGTACTTC.

The chain couples TRBV19 to TRBJ1-2; D uncertain. The germline gives CDR1 LNHDA, CDR2 SQIVND (reference sequence). CDR3 size: 12 residues. The ends were cut back, 3 bases at V and 8 bases at J, with 10 bases in the middle. CDR3 bases: TGTGCCAGTAGTATCCTCAGTGGCGGCTACACCTTC. Residues: CASSILSGGYTF.

This chain links TRBV9 with TRBJ2-7; TRBD2 aligns across 7 bases. The CDR3 runs to 15 residues. Trimming cost V 3 bases and J 2 bases; bases outside gene matches: 8. Germline CDR1 reads SGDLS; CDR2 reads YYNGEE. The CDR3: CASSEKLAPTYEQYF. The CDR3 DNA is TGTGCCAGCAGCGAGAAACTAGCGCCTACCTACGAGCAGTACTTC.